This T cell receptor beta chain was found in a study of glioma-infiltrating T cells. Background on the study: Samples included WHO grade II oligodendrogliomas or astrocytomas and initial-diagnosis grade IV glioblastomas. Blood libraries targeted roughly 4- to 11-fold coverage of 1 million or so T cells. Study-level findings and limits: Gliomas, especially low-grade, showed above-expected tissue-blood divergence; non-neoplastic patients showed below.

V lost 4 bases to trimming and J lost 9 bases, with 21 bases between them. Per the germline V gene, CDR1 is MNHEY and CDR2 is SMNVEV (reference sequence). This CDR3 has 15 residues. Of note for this clonotype: Its antigen is unknown.

TCR alpha and beta CDR3 regions were amplified from RNA using iRepertoire nested multiplex PCR. TCRdb re-analysed the multiplex PCR reads in MiXCR, keeping a single row per CDR3 protein. The sample shows more than 300,000 distinct CDR3 sequences, 41% of them seen only once. Sample: glioma tissue, nonneoplastic brain tissue, or PBMCs (not recorded which). V is TRBV27 and J is TRBJ1-1; the D gene is possibly TRBD1 (5 bases). This TCR came from a human donor with low-grade glioma or glioblastoma, undergoing nonglioma brain surgery, or in good health (not recorded which). This CDR3 reads CASSSYTGGNAKAFF. DNA for the CDR3: TGTGCCAGCAGTTCCTACACAGGTGGTAACGCTAAAGCTTTCTTT.